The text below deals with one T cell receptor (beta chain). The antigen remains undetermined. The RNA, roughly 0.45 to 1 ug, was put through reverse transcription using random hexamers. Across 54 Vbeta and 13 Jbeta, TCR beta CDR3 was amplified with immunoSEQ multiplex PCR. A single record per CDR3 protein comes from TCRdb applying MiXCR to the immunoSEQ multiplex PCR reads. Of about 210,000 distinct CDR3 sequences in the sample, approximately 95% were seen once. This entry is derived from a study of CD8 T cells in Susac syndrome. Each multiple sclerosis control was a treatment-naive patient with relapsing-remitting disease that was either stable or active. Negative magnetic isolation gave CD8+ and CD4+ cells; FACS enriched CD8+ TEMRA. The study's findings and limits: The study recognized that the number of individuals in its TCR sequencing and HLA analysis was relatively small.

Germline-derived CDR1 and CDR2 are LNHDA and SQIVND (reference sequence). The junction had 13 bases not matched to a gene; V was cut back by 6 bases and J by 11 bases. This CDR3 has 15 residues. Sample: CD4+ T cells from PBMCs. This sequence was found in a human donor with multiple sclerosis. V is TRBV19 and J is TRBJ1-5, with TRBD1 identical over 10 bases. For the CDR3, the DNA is TGTGCCAGTAGGGATCCGGGACAGGGGAGAGGGGCCCAGCATTTT. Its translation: CASRDPGQGRGAQHF.